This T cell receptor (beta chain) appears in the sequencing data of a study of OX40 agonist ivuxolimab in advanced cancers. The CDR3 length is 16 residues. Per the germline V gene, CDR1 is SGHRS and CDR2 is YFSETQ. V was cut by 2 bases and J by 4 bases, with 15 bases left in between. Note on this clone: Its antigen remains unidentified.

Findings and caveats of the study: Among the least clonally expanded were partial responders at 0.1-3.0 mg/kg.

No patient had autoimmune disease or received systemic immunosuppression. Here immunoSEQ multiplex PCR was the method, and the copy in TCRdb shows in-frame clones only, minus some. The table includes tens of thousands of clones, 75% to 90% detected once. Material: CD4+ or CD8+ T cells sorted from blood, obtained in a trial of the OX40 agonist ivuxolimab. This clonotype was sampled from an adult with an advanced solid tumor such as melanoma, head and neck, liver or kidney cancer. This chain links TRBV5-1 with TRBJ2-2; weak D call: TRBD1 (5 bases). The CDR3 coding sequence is TGCGCCAGCAGCTTAGGGTATAGGGGCATCACCGGGGAGCTGTTTTTT. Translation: CASSLGYRGITGELFF.